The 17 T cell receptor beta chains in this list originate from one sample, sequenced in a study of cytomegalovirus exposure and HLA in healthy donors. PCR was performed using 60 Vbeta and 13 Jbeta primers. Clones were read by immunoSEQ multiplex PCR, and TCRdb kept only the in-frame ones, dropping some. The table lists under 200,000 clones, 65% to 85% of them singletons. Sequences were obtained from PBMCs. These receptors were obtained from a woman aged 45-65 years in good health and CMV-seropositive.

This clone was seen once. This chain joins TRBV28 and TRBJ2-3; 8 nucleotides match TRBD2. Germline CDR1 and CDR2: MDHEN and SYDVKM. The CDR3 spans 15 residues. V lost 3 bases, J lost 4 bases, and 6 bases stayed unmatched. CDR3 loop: CASSFATSGSDTQYF. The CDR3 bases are TGTGCCAGCAGTTTCGCTACTAGCGGATCAGATACGCAGTATTTT.

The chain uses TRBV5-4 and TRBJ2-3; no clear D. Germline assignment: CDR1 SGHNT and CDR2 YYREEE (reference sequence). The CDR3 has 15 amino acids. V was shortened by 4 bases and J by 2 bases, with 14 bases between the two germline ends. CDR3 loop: CASSPTGSFTDTQYF. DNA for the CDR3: TGTGCCAGCAGCCCGACCGGGTCCTTCACAGATACGCAGTATTTT.

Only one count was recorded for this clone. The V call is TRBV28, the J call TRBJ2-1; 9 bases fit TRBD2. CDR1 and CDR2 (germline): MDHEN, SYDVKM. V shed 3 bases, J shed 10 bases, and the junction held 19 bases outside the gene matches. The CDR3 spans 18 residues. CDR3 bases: TGTGCCAGCAGTTTTCCCCCGGCGGGACTAGCCTTAAACCCCGAGCAGTTCTTC. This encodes CASSFPPAGLALNPEQFF.

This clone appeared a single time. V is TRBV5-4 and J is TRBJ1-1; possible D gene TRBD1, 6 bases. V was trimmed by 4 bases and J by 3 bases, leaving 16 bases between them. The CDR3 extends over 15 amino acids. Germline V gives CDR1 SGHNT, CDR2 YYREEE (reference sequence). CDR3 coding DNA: TGTGCCAGCAGCCCCCCCCGGAAGGGGGACACTGAAGCTTTCTTT. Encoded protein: CASSPPRKGDTEAFF.

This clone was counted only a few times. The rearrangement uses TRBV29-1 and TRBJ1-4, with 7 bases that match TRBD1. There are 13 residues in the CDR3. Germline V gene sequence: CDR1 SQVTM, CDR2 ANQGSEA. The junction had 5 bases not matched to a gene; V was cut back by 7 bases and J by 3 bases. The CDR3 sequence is CSAQGQPNEKLFF. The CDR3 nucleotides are TGCAGCGCTCAGGGACAGCCTAATGAAAAACTGTTTTTT.

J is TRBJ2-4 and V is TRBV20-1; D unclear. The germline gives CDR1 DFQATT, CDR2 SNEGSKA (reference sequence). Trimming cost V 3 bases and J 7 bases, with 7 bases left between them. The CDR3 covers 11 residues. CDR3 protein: CSARVSNIQYF. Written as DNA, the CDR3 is TGCAGTGCTAGGGTCAGTAACATTCAGTACTTC.

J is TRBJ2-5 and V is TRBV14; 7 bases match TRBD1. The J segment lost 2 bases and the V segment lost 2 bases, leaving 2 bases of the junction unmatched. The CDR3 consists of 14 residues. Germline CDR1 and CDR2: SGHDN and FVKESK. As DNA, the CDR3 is TGTGCCAGCAGCCAATTGACAGGGCAAGAGACCCAGTACTTC. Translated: CASSQLTGQETQYF.

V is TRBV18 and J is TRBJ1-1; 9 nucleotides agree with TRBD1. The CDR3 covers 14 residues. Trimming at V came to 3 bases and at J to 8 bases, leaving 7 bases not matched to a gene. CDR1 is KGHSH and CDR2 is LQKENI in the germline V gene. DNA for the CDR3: TGTGCCAGCTCACCCCGGACAGGGGTACCCGAAGCTTTCTTT. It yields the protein CASSPRTGVPEAFF.

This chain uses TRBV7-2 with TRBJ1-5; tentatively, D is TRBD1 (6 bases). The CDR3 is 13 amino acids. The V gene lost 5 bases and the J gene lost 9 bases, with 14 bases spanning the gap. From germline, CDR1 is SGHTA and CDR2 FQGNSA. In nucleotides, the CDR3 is TGTGCCAGCAGCGATAGAGGGGGTCGGCCCCAGCATTTT. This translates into CASSDRGGRPQHF.

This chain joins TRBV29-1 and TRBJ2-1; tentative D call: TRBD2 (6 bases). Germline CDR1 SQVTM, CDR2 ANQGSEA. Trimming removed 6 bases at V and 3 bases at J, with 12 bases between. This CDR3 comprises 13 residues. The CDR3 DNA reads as TGCAGCGTCCGGCCCGGGGGCTACAATGAGCAGTTCTTC. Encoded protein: CSVRPGGYNEQFF.

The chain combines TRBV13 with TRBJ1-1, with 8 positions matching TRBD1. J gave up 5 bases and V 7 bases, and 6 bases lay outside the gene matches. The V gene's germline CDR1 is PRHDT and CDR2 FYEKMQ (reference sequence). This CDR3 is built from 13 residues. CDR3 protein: CASTKQGVTEAFF. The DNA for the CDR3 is TGTGCCAGCACCAAACAGGGGGTGACTGAAGCTTTCTTT. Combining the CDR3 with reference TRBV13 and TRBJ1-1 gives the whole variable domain AAGVIQSPRHLIKEKRETATLKCYPIPRHDTVYWYQQGPGQDPQFLISFYEKMQSDKGSIPDRFSAQQFSDYHSELNMSSLELGDSALYFCASTKQGVTEAFFGQGTRLTVV.

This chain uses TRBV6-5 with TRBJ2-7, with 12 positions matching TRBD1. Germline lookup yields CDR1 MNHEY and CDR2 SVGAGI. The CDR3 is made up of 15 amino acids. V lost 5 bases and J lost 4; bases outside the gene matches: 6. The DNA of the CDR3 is TGTGCCAGCAGTCCACCGGGACAGGGGGCATACGAGCAGTACTTC. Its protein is CASSPPGQGAYEQYF.

DNA of the CDR3: TGTGCCAGCAGCTTTGGGGCAGACACTGAAGCTTTCTTT. Amino acids: CASSFGADTEAFF. The chain couples TRBV7-6 to TRBJ1-1; perhaps TRBD1 as D (5 bases). The CDR3 totals 13 residues. Germline assignment: CDR1 SGHVS and CDR2 FNYEAQ. V lost 3 bases to trimming and J lost 3 bases, with 8 bases between them.

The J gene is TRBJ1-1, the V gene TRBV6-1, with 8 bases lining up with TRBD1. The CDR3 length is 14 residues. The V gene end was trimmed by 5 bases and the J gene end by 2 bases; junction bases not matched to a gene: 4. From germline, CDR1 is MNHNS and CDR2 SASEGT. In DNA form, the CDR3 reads TGTGCCAGCAGTTCCAGGGGGCTTAACACTGAAGCTTTCTTT. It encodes CASSSRGLNTEAFF.

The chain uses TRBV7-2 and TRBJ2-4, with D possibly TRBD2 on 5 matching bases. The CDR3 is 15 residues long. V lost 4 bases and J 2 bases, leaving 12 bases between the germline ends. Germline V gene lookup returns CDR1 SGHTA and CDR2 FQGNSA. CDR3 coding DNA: TGTGCCAGCAGCTCCCAATGGGAGACCAAAAACATTCAGTACTTC. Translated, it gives CASSSQWETKNIQYF. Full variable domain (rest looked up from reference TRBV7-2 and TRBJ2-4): GAGVSQSPSNKVTEKGKDVELRCDPISGHTALYWYRQSLGQGLEFLIYFQGNSAPDKSGLPSDRFSAERTGGSVSTLTIQRTQQEDSAVYLCASSSQWETKNIQYFGAGTRLSVL.

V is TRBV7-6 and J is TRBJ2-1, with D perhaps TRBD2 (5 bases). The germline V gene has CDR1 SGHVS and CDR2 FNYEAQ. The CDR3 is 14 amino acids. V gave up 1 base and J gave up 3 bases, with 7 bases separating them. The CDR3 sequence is CASSLGGSYNEQFF. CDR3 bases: TGTGCCAGCAGCTTAGGAGGGAGCTACAATGAGCAGTTCTTC. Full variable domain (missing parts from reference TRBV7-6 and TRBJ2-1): GAGVSQSPRYKVTKRGQDVALRCDPISGHVSLYWYRQALGQGPEFLTYFNYEAQQDKSGLPNDRFSAERPEGSISTLTIQRTEQRDSAMYRCASSLGGSYNEQFFGPGTRLTVL.

The CDR3 loop is CAISESQGMNTEAFF. Here the CDR3 DNA reads TGTGCCATCAGTGAGAGCCAGGGAATGAACACTGAAGCTTTCTTT. J is TRBJ1-1 and V is TRBV10-3; possible D gene TRBD1, 5 bases. This CDR3 has 15 residues. Germline V lookup: CDR1 ENHRY, CDR2 SYGVKD. Trimming removed 2 bases at V and 0 bases at J, with 10 bases between.